This T cell receptor beta chain is from a study of blood T cell repertoires in COVID-19. Here immunoSEQ multiplex PCR was the method, and the copy in TCRdb shows in-frame clones only, minus some. The sample has about 300,000 clones, 90% seen once. The V gene's germline CDR1 is SGDLS and CDR2 YYNGEE. The CDR3 is 13 residues long. Trimming cost V 4 bases and J 4 bases, with 9 bases left between them. Sequencing was performed on PBMCs or T cells enriched from blood (not recorded which). The sequence came from a woman aged 18-30 years with acute COVID-19. This chain connects TRBV9 to TRBJ1-5; D uncertain. Here the CDR3 reads CASSLRPNQPQHF. The CDR3 DNA follows: TGTGCCAGCAGCCTCAGGCCTAATCAGCCCCAGCATTTT.